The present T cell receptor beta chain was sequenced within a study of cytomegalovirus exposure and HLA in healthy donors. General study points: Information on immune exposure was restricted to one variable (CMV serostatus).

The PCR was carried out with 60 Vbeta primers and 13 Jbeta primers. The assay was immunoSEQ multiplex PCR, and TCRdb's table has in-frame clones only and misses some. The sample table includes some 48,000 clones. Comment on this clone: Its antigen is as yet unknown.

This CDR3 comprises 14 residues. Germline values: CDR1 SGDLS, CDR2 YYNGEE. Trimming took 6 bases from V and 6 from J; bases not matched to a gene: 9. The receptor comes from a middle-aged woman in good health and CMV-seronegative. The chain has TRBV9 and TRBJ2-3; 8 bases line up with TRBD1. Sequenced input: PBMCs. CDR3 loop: CASKADRVGDTQYF. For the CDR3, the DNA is TGTGCCAGCAAGGCGGACAGGGTAGGGGATACGCAGTATTTT.